Below, 10 T cell receptor beta chains from the same sample are listed, as sequenced in a study of CD8 T cells in ankylosing spondylitis. From the 5' RACE reads, TCRdb called clonotypes with MiXCR, one entry per CDR3 protein. The sample has under 85,000 distinct CDR3 sequences, about 5.4% seen once; the top ten hold over 2%. Material for sequencing was blood, either unsorted or a sorted T cell fraction (not recorded which). These receptors came from a male donor with ankylosing spondylitis or in good health (not recorded which).

This clonotype was seen at least ten times. J is TRBJ1-1 and V is TRBV5-6, with TRBD1 matching over 9 bases. The CDR3 length is 17 residues. CDR1 is SGHDT, CDR2 YYEEEE, per germline. Trimming cost V 0 bases and J 1 base; bases outside gene matches: 7. The CDR3 spells CASSLDRGLVPNTEAFF. CDR3 nucleotides: TGTGCCAGCAGCTTGGACAGGGGGCTCGTGCCGAACACTGAAGCTTTCTTT.

The table lists this clonotype with many counts. This sequence joins TRBV10-3 and TRBJ2-5; 9 bases are shared with TRBD1. CDR1 and CDR2 (germline): ENHRY, SYGVKD. This CDR3 has 17 amino acids. Trimming took 0 bases from V and 5 from J; bases not matched to a gene: 10. This chain's CDR3 is CAISESKDRGSGETQYF. The CDR3 DNA sequence: TGTGCCATCAGTGAGTCGAAGGACAGGGGCTCGGGGGAGACCCAGTACTTC.

This clonotype was detected ten times or more. The V gene is TRBV20-1, the J gene TRBJ1-1; 7 bases line up with TRBD1. The CDR3 is 14 residues long. V trimming: 2 bases; J trimming: 10 bases; junction bases outside the gene matches: 13. CDR1 is DFQATT and CDR2 is SNEGSKA in the germline V gene (reference sequence). This CDR3 is CSARPSTGTAGAFF. The CDR3 DNA reads as TGCAGTGCTAGACCCTCAACCGGGACAGCTGGAGCTTTCTTT.

This clonotype came up many times. The J gene is TRBJ2-5, the V gene TRBV4-2; 12 bases are a match to TRBD2. The CDR3 sequence is 14 residues long. Germline loops: CDR1 LGHNA, CDR2 YNFKEQ. The ends lost 5 bases at V and 4 bases at J; junction bases unmatched: 2. CDR3 sequence (DNA): TGTGCCAGCAGCGAGACTAGCGGGGGAGAGACCCAGTACTTC. Translation gives CASSETSGGETQYF.

This clonotype has a count of ten or more. The rearrangement uses TRBV3-1 and TRBJ2-7, with 12 positions matching TRBD2. V lost 4 bases to trimming and J lost 0 bases; unmatched junction nucleotides: 10. Germline lookup yields CDR1 LGHDT and CDR2 YNNKEL (reference sequence). This CDR3 has 18 amino acids. CDR3 in amino acids: CASSPPRTSGGSSYEQYF. CDR3 sequence (DNA): TGTGCCAGCAGCCCCCCCAGAACTAGCGGGGGGTCCTCCTACGAGCAGTACTTC.

This clonotype was counted many times. The chain links TRBV2 to TRBJ2-1; 7 bases line up with TRBD1. Looked up from germline, CDR1 is SNHLY and CDR2 is FYNNEI. V shed 2 bases, J shed 3 bases, and the junction held 7 bases outside the gene matches. CDR3 length: 16 amino acids. The chain's CDR3 is CASSERGPSFYNEQFF. In DNA, the CDR3 is TGTGCCAGCAGTGAAAGGGGGCCTAGCTTCTACAATGAGCAGTTCTTC.

This clonotype was observed many times. The V and J genes are TRBV5-1 and TRBJ1-1, with D uncertain. V gave up 7 bases and J gave up 5 bases, with 12 bases separating them. This CDR3 contains 12 residues. CDR1 and CDR2 (germline): SGHRS, YFSETQ. This CDR3 is CASRITGTEAFF. The CDR3 DNA reads TGCGCCAGCCGGATTACGGGGACTGAAGCTTTCTTT.

Many counts were recorded for this clonotype. The J gene is TRBJ2-2, the V gene TRBV11-2; no firm D call. Germline V gene lookup returns CDR1 SGHAT and CDR2 FQNNGV. With 2 bases removed from V and 1 base from J, the gap between germline ends came to 5 bases. CDR3 length: 14 amino acids. DNA for the CDR3: TGTGCCAGCAGCTTAAGACAGAACACCGGGGAGCTGTTTTTT. Translating it yields CASSLRQNTGELFF. Filled out from reference TRBV11-2 and TRBJ2-2, the complete variable domain reads EAGVAQSPRYKIIEKRQSVAFWCNPISGHATLYWYQQILGQGPKLLIQFQNNGVVDDSQLPKDRFSAERLKGVDSTLKIQPAKLEDSAVYLCASSLRQNTGELFFGEGSRLTVL.

This clonotype has ten or more counts. The rearrangement uses TRBV7-2 and TRBJ2-1; D gene uncertain. The CDR3 sequence is 15 residues long. Trimming took off 1 base at V and 0 bases at J, with 7 bases between the two ends. Germline lookup yields CDR1 SGHTA and CDR2 FQGNSA. CDR3 DNA: TGTGCCAGCAGCTTAGACGGGTCCTCCTACAATGAGCAGTTCTTC. It is translated as CASSLDGSSYNEQFF.

This clonotype was observed many times. The chain joins TRBV6-5 to TRBJ2-1; weak D call: TRBD2 (5 bases). V was trimmed by 0 bases and J by 7 bases, leaving 10 bases between them. Germline V gene lookup returns CDR1 MNHEY and CDR2 SVGAGI. This CDR3 is 14 amino acids long. The CDR3 loop is CASSYSGSDNEQFF. In DNA, the CDR3 is TGTGCCAGCAGTTACTCTGGTAGCGATAATGAGCAGTTCTTC.